The 19 T cell receptor beta chains below were found in one sample sequenced in a study of cytomegalovirus exposure and HLA in healthy donors. Produced via immunoSEQ multiplex PCR; TCRdb's table is partial and in-frame only. The table shows 150,000 to 200,000 clones, with more than 75% occurring only once. The sequenced sample was PBMCs. The origin of the receptors is a young woman in good health and CMV-seronegative.

The V call is TRBV11-1, the J call TRBJ2-1; D perhaps matches TRBD1 (6 bases). The CDR3 runs to 17 residues. Trimming shortened V by 0 bases and J by 2 bases, and 14 bases separated the two germline ends. The germline V gene has CDR1 SGHAT and CDR2 FQDESV (reference sequence). The CDR3 loop reads CASSLAERGFAYNEQFF. As DNA, the CDR3 is TGTGCCAGCAGCTTAGCCGAAAGGGGGTTTGCCTACAATGAGCAGTTCTTC. The full variable domain, rest sourced from reference TRBV11-1 and TRBJ2-1, is EAEVAQSPRYKITEKSQAVAFWCDPISGHATLYWYRQILGQGPELLVQFQDESVVDDSQLPKDRFSAERLKGVDSTLKIQPAELGDSAMYLCASSLAERGFAYNEQFFGPGTRLTVL.

The rearrangement joins TRBV7-4 to TRBJ1-5, with D possibly TRBD1 on 6 matching bases. The CDR3 runs to 13 residues. The germline V gene has CDR1 SGHVT and CDR2 SQSDAQ. The V gene lost 9 bases and the J gene lost 5 bases, with 14 bases spanning the gap. CDR3 protein: CASPGVSDQPQHF. The CDR3 nucleotides read TGTGCCAGTCCAGGGGTTTCTGATCAGCCCCAGCATTTT.

The chain employs TRBV2 and TRBJ2-7; the D is unclear. The CDR3 runs 13 residues. CDR1 and CDR2 (germline): SNHLY, FYNNEI. The ends were cut back, 6 bases at V and 0 bases at J, with 9 bases in the middle. CDR3 protein: CASSTTSSYEQYF. CDR3 sequence (DNA): TGTGCCAGCAGCACGACTTCCTCCTACGAGCAGTACTTC.

This chain connects TRBV27 to TRBJ2-1; 9 bases match TRBD1. Germline loops: CDR1 MNHEY, CDR2 SMNVEV (reference sequence). CDR3 length equals 16 residues. Trimming cost V 7 bases and J 4 bases; bases outside gene matches: 11. The CDR3 nucleotides are TGTGCCAGCACCCGATTAGGACAGGGGAAATACAATGAGCAGTTCTTC. Its protein is CASTRLGQGKYNEQFF.

This chain links TRBV6-1 with TRBJ1-4, with TRBD1 matching 11 bases. The CDR3 has 15 residues. Looked up from germline, CDR1 is MNHNS and CDR2 is SASEGT. V shed 4 bases and J 7 bases; nucleotides not matched to a gene: 5. This CDR3 is CASSVSGTGGEKLFF. CDR3 nucleotide sequence: TGTGCCAGCAGTGTTTCCGGGACAGGGGGTGAAAAACTGTTTTTT.

In its sample, this clone was seen once. The gene calls are TRBV6-1 and TRBJ1-2; TRBD1 is a possible D gene (6 bases). V was clipped by 10 bases and J by 3 bases, with 15 bases between them. This CDR3 comprises 13 residues. Germline V lookup: CDR1 MNHNS, CDR2 SASEGT. In nucleotides, the CDR3 is TGTGCCATCTACCGGACAGCTTACTATGGCTACACCTTC. The encoded protein is CAIYRTAYYGYTF.

The chain combines TRBV9 with TRBJ2-7; 8 positions agree with TRBD1. CDR3 length: 13 amino acids. J gave up 5 bases and V 4 bases, and 5 bases lay outside the gene matches. From germline, CDR1 is SGDLS and CDR2 YYNGEE. In nucleotides, the CDR3 is TGTGCCAGCAGCCGAGGACAGGGCAACGAGCAGTACTTC. Protein product: CASSRGQGNEQYF. Complete variable domain (other parts from reference TRBV9 and TRBJ2-7): DSGVTQTPKHLITATGQRVTLRCSPRSGDLSVYWYQQSLDQGLQFLIQYYNGEERAKGNILERFSAQQFPDLHSELNLSSLELGDSALYFCASSRGQGNEQYFGPGTRLTVT.

The J gene is TRBJ1-5, the V gene TRBV19; D may be TRBD1 (6 bases). This CDR3 has 14 residues. Germline V gives CDR1 LNHDA, CDR2 SQIVND (reference sequence). The V end was cut by 7 bases, the J end by 6 bases, with 16 bases between. The CDR3 spells CASTLRGLGQPQHF. Here the CDR3 DNA reads TGTGCCAGTACCCTCAGGGGTTTAGGTCAGCCCCAGCATTTT.

The genes are TRBV4-1 and TRBJ2-5; possibly TRBD2 for D (6 bases). This CDR3 comprises 20 residues. Germline lookup yields CDR1 MGHRA and CDR2 YSYEKL. V was clipped by 0 bases and J by 1 base, with 24 bases between them. The CDR3 region is CASSQDGTRYRTGTQETQYF. In DNA, the CDR3 is TGCGCCAGCAGCCAAGATGGGACTCGCTATCGTACCGGGACCCAAGAGACCCAGTACTTC.

This rearrangement joins TRBV5-1 to TRBJ2-7, with unresolved D. Trimming left V 2 bases short and J 4 bases short, with 13 bases between. The CDR3 is 14 amino acids. Germline CDR1 reads SGHRS; CDR2 reads YFSETQ. The CDR3 region is CASSFDGTVYEQYF. CDR3 bases: TGCGCCAGCAGCTTCGACGGCACAGTATACGAGCAGTACTTC.

The chain joins TRBV6-5 to TRBJ2-1, with 7 bases that match TRBD1. Germline V lookup: CDR1 MNHEY, CDR2 SVGAGI. This CDR3 contains 14 residues. Germline trimming cut 2 bases from V and 4 bases from J; bases unmatched to any gene: 2. CDR3 in amino acids: CASSYGDSYNEQFF. Written as DNA, the CDR3 is TGTGCCAGCAGTTACGGGGACAGTTACAATGAGCAGTTCTTC.

This CDR3 is CARTTGHLYGYTF. The CDR3 DNA follows: TGTGCCAGAACGACAGGGCACCTCTATGGCTACACCTTC. This sequence joins TRBV2 and TRBJ1-2; 7 bases match TRBD1. Germline CDR1 and CDR2: SNHLY and FYNNEI. V was pared by 9 bases and J by 4 bases, with 8 bases of the junction left unmatched. The CDR3 runs 13 residues.

This clone was detected once. The genes are TRBV18 and TRBJ2-5, with D tentatively TRBD1 (6 bases). The CDR3 is made up of 13 amino acids. Trimming pared 5 bases from V and 14 bases from J, leaving 21 bases between. The germline gives CDR1 KGHSH, CDR2 LQKENI. The CDR3 sequence is CASSDVTTGRLYF. As DNA, the CDR3 is TGTGCCAGCTCAGATGTTACGACAGGTAGACTTTACTTC.

The chain recombines TRBV6-6 with TRBJ1-2, with a tentative D call TRBD1 (5 bases). Trimming removed 7 bases from V and 5 bases from J, with 14 bases in between. The CDR3 loop spans 13 amino acids. CDR1 and CDR2 (germline): MNHNY, SVGAGI (reference sequence). The DNA for the CDR3 is TGTGCCAGCATGGTACAGGTGGGATATGGCTACACCTTC. It translates to CASMVQVGYGYTF.

CDR3 coding DNA: TGTGCCAGCAGCTTACCTGGAGGTTCACCCCTCCACTTT. Protein product: CASSLPGGSPLHF. The chain links TRBV11-2 to TRBJ1-6; D remains ambiguous. V was shortened by 2 bases and J by 9 bases, with 8 bases between the two germline ends. CDR1 is SGHAT, CDR2 FQNNGV, per germline. This CDR3 comprises 13 residues.

The chain uses TRBV10-1 and TRBJ2-3, with 10 bases that match TRBD2. V gave up 4 bases and J gave up 3 bases; unmatched junction bases: 4. Germline assignment: CDR1 WNHNN and CDR2 SYGVQD (reference sequence). The CDR3 covers 15 residues. CDR3 in DNA: TGCGCCAGCAGTGCTAGCGGGAGTGCAACAGATACGCAGTATTTT. Its translation is CASSASGSATDTQYF.

The chain recombines TRBV19 with TRBJ1-1; tentatively, D is TRBD1 (5 bases). Between the trimmed V and J ends, which lost 7 bases and 6 bases, there was a span of 9 bases. Germline CDR1 and CDR2: LNHDA and SQIVND (reference sequence). The CDR3 sequence is 11 residues long. CDR3 loop: CASNGHAEAFF. The CDR3 DNA follows: TGTGCCAGTAATGGACACGCTGAAGCTTTCTTT.

The chain links TRBV14 to TRBJ1-1; no firm D call. The germline CDR1 and CDR2 sequences are SGHDN and FVKESK. The CDR3 runs 13 residues. Trimming cost V 1 base and J 0 bases, with 3 bases left between them. This CDR3 is CASSQGMNTEAFF. The CDR3 nucleotides are TGTGCCAGCAGCCAAGGTATGAACACTGAAGCTTTCTTT.

This rearrangement joins TRBV19 to TRBJ2-3; TRBD2 matches 10 bases. The CDR3 is made up of 16 amino acids. Germline loops: CDR1 LNHDA, CDR2 SQIVND (reference sequence). With 3 bases clipped from V and 6 bases from J, the junction kept 9 bases outside the gene matches. Written as DNA, the CDR3 is TGTGCCAGTAGTATCTCAAGCGGGGGGGCGGTGGATACGCAGTATTTT. It encodes CASSISSGGAVDTQYF.